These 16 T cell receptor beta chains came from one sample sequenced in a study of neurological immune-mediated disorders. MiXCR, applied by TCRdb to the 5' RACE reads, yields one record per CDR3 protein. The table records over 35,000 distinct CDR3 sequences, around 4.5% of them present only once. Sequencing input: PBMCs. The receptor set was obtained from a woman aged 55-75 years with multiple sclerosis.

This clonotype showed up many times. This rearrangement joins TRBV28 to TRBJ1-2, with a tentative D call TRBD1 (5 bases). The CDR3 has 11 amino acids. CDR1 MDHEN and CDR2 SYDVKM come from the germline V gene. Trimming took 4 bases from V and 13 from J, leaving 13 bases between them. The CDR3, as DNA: TGTGCCAGCAGTTCCGGGAGGGGTCGCACCTTC. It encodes CASSSGRGRTF.

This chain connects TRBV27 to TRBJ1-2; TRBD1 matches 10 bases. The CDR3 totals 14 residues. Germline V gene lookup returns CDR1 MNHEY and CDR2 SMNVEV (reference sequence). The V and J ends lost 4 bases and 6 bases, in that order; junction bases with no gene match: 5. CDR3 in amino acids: CASSSRTGGNGYTF. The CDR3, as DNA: TGTGCCAGCAGTTCCCGGACAGGGGGAAATGGCTACACCTTC.

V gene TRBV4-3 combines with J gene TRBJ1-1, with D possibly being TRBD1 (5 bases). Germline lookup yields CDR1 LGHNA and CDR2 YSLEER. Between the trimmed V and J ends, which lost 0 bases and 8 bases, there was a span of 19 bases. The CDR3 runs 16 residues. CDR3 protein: CASSQDYLRGGSEAFF. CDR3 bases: TGCGCCAGCAGCCAAGATTATCTGCGGGGCGGCTCAGAAGCTTTCTTT.

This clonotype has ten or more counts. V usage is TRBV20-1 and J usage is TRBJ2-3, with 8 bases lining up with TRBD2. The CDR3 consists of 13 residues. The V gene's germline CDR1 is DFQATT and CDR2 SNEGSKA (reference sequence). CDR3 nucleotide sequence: TGCAGCGGACCAGCGGGAGTGGGAGATACGCAGTATTTT. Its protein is CSGPAGVGDTQYF.

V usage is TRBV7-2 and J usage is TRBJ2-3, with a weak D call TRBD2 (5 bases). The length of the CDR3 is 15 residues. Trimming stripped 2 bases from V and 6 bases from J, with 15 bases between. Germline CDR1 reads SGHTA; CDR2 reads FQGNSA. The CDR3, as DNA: TGTGCCAGCAGCTTAAACTCAGCGACGGGGGATACGCAGTATTTT. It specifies CASSLNSATGDTQYF.

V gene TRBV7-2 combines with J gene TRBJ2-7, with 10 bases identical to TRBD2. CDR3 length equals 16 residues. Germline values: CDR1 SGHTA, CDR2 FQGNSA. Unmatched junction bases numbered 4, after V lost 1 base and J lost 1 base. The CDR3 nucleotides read TGTGCCAGCAGCTTAGAACCAGCGGGGGGGTCCTACGAGCAGTACTTC. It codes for CASSLEPAGGSYEQYF. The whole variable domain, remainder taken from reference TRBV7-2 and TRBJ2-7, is GAGVSQSPSNKVTEKGKDVELRCDPISGHTALYWYRQSLGQGLEFLIYFQGNSAPDKSGLPSDRFSAERTGGSVSTLTIQRTQQEDSAVYLCASSLEPAGGSYEQYFGPGTRLTVT.

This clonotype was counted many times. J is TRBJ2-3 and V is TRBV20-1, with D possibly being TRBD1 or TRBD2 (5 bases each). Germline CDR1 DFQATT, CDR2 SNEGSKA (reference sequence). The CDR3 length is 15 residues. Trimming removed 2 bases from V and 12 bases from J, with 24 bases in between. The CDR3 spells CSARIVGRTKGRQYF. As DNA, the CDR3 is TGCAGTGCTAGAATAGTGGGACGGACAAAAGGACGCCAGTATTTT.

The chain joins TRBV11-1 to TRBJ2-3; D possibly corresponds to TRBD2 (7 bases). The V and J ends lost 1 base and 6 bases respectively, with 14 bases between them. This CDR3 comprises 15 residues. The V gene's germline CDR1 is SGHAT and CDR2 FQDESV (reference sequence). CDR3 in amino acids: CASSLVGEGVDTQYF. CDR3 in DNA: TGTGCCAGCAGCTTAGTCGGGGAGGGGGTTGATACGCAGTATTTT.

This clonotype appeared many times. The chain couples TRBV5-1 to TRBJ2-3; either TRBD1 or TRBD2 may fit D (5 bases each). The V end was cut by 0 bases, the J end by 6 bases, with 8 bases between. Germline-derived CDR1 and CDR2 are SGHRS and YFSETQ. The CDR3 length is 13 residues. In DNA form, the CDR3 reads TGCGCCAGCAGCTTGGTTGGGGGTGATACGCAGTATTTT. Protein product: CASSLVGGDTQYF.

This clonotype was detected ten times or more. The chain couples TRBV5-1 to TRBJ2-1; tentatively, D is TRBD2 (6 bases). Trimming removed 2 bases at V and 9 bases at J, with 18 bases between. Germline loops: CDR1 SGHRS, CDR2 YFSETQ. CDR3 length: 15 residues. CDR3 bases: TGCGCCAGCAGCTTTGGGACTGATTTGATCGCTGAGCAGTTCTTC. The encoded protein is CASSFGTDLIAEQFF.

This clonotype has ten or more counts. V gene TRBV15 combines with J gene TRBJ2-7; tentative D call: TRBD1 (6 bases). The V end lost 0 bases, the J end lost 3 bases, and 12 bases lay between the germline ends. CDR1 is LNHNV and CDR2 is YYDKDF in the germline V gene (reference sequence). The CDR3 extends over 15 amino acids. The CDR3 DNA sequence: TGTGCCACCAGCAGAGATCCGGGACACATCTACGAGCAGTACTTC. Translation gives CATSRDPGHIYEQYF.

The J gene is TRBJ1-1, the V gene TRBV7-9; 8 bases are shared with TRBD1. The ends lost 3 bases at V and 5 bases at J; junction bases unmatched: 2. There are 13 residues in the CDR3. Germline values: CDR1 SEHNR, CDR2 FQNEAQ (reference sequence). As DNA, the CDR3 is TGTGCCAGCAGCTTGACAGGGGAAACTGAAGCTTTCTTT. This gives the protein CASSLTGETEAFF.

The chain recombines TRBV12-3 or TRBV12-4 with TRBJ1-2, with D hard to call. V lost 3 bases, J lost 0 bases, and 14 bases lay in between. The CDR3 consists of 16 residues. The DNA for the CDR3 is TGTGCCAGCAGTTTGGCGGGGATCAGCCCTAACTATGGCTACACCTTC. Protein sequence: CASSLAGISPNYGYTF.

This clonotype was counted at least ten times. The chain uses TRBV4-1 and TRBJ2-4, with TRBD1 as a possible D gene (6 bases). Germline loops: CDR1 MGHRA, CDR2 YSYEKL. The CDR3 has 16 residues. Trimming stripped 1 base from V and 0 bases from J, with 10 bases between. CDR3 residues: CASSQADSLAKNIQYF. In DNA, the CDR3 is TGCGCCAGCAGCCAAGCGGACAGTCTAGCCAAAAACATTCAGTACTTC.

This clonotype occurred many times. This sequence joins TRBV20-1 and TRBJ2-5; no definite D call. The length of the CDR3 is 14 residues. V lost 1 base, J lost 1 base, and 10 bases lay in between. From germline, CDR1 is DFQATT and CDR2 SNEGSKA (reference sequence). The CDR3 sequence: CSARGPDGQETQYF. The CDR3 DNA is TGCAGTGCTAGAGGCCCGGACGGCCAAGAGACCCAGTACTTC.

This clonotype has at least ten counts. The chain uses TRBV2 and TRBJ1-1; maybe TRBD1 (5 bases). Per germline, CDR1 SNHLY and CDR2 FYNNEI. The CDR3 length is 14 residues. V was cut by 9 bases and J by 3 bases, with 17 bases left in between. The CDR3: CASKLEGADTEAFF. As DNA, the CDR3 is TGTGCCAGTAAACTTGAAGGGGCCGACACTGAAGCTTTCTTT.